Following are 6 T cell receptor beta chains from one sample sequenced in a study of cytomegalovirus exposure and HLA in healthy donors. The PCR used 60 Vbeta and 13 Jbeta primers. The table came from immunoSEQ multiplex PCR; TCRdb's copy has only in-frame clones and leaves some out. The repertoire table contains some 30,000 clones. Sequencing was carried out using PBMCs. The receptors shown here come from a female donor in good health and CMV-seronegative.

V gene TRBV19 combines with J gene TRBJ2-2, with D tentatively TRBD2 (6 bases). There are 18 residues in the CDR3. Germline assignment: CDR1 LNHDA and CDR2 SQIVND (reference sequence). The V end lost 3 bases, the J end lost 6 bases, and 23 bases lay between the germline ends. Written as DNA, the CDR3 is TGTGCCAGTAGTATGAGGTCCACGGCTAGCGTTGTCTCCGGGGAGCTGTTTTTT. Amino acids: CASSMRSTASVVSGELFF.

The chain combines TRBV6-1 with TRBJ2-1, with 11 bases identical to TRBD2. The germline gives CDR1 MNHNS, CDR2 SASEGT. J was trimmed by 15 bases and V by 3 bases; bases with no gene match: 13. This CDR3 is built from 15 residues. CDR3 nucleotides: TGTGCCAGCAGTGAGGAAGTTAGCGGGGGGGCCGGGTTGTTCTTC. Translated: CASSEEVSGGAGLFF.

The rearrangement joins TRBV28 to TRBJ2-5; D possibly corresponds to TRBD1 (5 bases). CDR1 is MDHEN, CDR2 SYDVKM, per germline. V lost 6 bases to trimming and J lost 2 bases, with 13 bases between them. The CDR3 runs 14 residues. CDR3 loop: CASRQRTLQETQYF. Here the CDR3 DNA reads TGTGCCAGCAGGCAAAGGACATTGCAAGAGACCCAGTACTTC.

The CDR3 sequence is CSVVESPLHF. The DNA for the CDR3 is TGCAGCGTTGTCGAGTCACCCCTCCACTTT. The chain combines TRBV29-1 with TRBJ1-6, with D hard to call. The CDR3 spans 10 residues. Trimming removed 4 bases from V and 10 bases from J, with 5 bases in between. The germline V gene has CDR1 SQVTM and CDR2 ANQGSEA.

The chain employs TRBV28 and TRBJ1-5, with TRBD1 as a possible D gene (6 bases). This CDR3 spans 15 amino acids. With 6 bases removed from V and 6 bases from J, the gap between germline ends came to 18 bases. CDR1 and CDR2 (germline): MDHEN, SYDVKM. The DNA for the CDR3 is TGTGCCAGCAGCTCGGCCCAGGGGCTCGGTCAGCCCCAGCATTTT. This codes for CASSSAQGLGQPQHF.

V is TRBV10-3 and J is TRBJ2-5; D perhaps matches TRBD2 (7 bases). V was pared by 5 bases and J by 1 base, with 14 bases between. Per germline, CDR1 ENHRY and CDR2 SYGVKD. The CDR3 length is 15 residues. DNA of the CDR3: TGTGCCATCAGTCGGGGGGTGGGGGCCCAAGAGACCCAGTACTTC. It yields the protein CAISRGVGAQETQYF.